The TCR beta chain under discussion was sequenced for a study of CD8 T cells in Susac syndrome. CD8+ and CD4+ T cells from blood underwent TCR beta sequencing, which was carried out in a high-throughput format. The multiple sclerosis control group was made up of treatment-naive patients with stable or active relapsing-remitting disease. Negative isolation yielded CD8+ and CD4+ T cells; FACS enriched TEMRA cells. CDR1 GTSNPN and CDR2 SVGIG come from the germline V gene (reference sequence). The V gene lost 5 bases and the J gene lost 4 bases, with 12 bases spanning the gap. The CDR3 loop spans 13 amino acids. With random hexamers, reverse transcription was performed on about 0.5 to 1 ug of RNA. TCR beta CDR3 was amplified by immunoSEQ covering 54 Vbeta and 13 Jbeta. Via MiXCR, TCRdb re-called the immunoSEQ multiplex PCR reads, giving one row per CDR3 protein. The sample yields fewer than 350,000 distinct CDR3 sequences, 65% to 90% seen once.

The gene calls are TRBV30 and TRBJ1-5; D might be TRBD1 (5 bases). The sample consisted of CD8+ T cells from PBMCs. The receptor was derived from a human donor with multiple sclerosis. CDR3 DNA: TGTGCCTGGGCCAGGGACGGTAATCAGCCCCAGCATTTT. Translating gives CAWARDGNQPQHF.